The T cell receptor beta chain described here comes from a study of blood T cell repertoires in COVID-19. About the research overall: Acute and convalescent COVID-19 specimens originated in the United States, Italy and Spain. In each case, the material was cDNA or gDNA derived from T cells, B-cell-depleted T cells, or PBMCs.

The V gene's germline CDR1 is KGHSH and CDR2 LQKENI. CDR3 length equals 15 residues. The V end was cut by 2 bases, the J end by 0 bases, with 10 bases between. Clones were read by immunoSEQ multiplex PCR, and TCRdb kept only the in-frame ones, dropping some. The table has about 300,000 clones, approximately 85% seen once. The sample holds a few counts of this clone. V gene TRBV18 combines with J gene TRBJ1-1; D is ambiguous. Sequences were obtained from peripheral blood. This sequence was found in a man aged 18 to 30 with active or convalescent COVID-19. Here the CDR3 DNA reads TGTGCCAGCTCACCATCGGCCAGCGTGAACACTGAAGCTTTCTTT. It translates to CASSPSASVNTEAFF.